This T cell receptor beta chain was sequenced during a study of Graves' ophthalmopathy and Graves' hyperthyroidism. About this clonotype: The antigen is undetermined.

Study conclusions and caveats: Among expanded thyroid clonotypes above 0.001 frequency, most also occurred in blood. The 13-signature model separated ophthalmopathy from stable hyperthyroidism at over 85% sensitivity and roughly 83% specificity.

Amplification from RNA transcripts yielded the TCR beta CDR3 regions. An initial RT-PCR round employing HTBI primers preceded a second-round multiplex PCR. From the multiplex PCR reads, TCRdb called clonotypes with MiXCR, one entry per CDR3 protein. Altogether around 520,000 distinct CDR3 sequences are present, about two fifths being singletons, with the ten largest covering less than 4.5%. This CDR3 contains 17 residues. Trimming removed 3 bases from V and 3 bases from J; junction bases left unmatched: 10. Germline loops: CDR1 SGHTA, CDR2 FQGNSA. The chain employs TRBV7-2 and TRBJ2-7; 11 nucleotides match TRBD1. Sequencing input: peripheral blood or thyroid tissue (not recorded which). The receptor was derived from an adult man with Graves' hyperthyroidism. CDR3 nucleotides: TGTGCCAGCAGCTTTACAGGCCGGGACAGGGGGGACTACGAGCAGTACTTC. Translated: CASSFTGRDRGDYEQYF. Combining the CDR3 with reference TRBV7-2 and TRBJ2-7 gives the whole variable domain GAGVSQSPSNKVTEKGKDVELRCDPISGHTALYWYRQSLGQGLEFLIYFQGNSAPDKSGLPSDRFSAERTGGSVSTLTIQRTQQEDSAVYLCASSFTGRDRGDYEQYFGPGTRLTVT.